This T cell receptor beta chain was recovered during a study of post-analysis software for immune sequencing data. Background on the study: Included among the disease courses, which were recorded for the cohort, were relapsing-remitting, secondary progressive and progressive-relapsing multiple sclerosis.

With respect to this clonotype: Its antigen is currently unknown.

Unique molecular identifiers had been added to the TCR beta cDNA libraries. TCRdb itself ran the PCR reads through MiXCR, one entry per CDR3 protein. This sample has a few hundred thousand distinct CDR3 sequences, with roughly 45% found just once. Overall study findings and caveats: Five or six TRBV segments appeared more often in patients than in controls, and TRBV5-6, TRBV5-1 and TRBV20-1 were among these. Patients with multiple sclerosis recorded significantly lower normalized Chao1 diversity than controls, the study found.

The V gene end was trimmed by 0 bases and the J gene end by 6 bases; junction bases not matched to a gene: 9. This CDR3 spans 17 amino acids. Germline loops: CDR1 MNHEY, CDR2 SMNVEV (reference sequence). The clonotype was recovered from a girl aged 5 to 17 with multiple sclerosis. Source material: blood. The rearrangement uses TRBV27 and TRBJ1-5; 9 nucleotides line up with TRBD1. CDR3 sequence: CASSLSYRDRVAQPQHF. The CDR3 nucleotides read TGTGCCAGCAGTTTATCGTACCGGGACAGGGTCGCTCAGCCCCAGCATTTT.